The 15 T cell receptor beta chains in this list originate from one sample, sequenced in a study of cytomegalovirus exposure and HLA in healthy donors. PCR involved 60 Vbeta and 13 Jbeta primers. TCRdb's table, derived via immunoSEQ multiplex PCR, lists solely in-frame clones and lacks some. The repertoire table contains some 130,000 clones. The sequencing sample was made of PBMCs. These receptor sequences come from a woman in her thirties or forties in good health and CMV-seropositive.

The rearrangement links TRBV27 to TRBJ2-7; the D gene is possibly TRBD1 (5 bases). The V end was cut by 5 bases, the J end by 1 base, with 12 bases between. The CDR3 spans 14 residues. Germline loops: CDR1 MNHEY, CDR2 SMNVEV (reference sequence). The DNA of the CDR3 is TGTGCCAGCAGTCCCGCGGACAAGTCCTACGAGCAGTACTTC. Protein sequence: CASSPADKSYEQYF.

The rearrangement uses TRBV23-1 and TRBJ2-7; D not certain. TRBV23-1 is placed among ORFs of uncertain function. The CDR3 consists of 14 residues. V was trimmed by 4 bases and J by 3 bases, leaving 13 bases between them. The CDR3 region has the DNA TGCGCCAGCAGTCGAACAGATCTCGGCTACGAGCAGTACTTC. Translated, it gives CASSRTDLGYEQYF.

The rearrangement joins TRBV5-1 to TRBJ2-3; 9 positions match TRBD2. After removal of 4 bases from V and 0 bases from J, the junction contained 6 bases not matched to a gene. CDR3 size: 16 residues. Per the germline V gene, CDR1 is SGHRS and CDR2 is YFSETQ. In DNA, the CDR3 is TGCGCCAGCAGCACACCAACTAGCGGGAGCACAGATACGCAGTATTTT. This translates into CASSTPTSGSTDTQYF.

The CDR3 DNA reads as TGTGCCAGCAGCTTGGATCCAGGGCTAGGAGACAATGAGCAGTTCTTC. Translated, it gives CASSLDPGLGDNEQFF. The gene calls are TRBV5-4 and TRBJ2-1; a weak D match, TRBD1 (5 bases). V was clipped by 0 bases and J by 5 bases, with 15 bases between them. Germline CDR1 is SGHNT and CDR2 is YYREEE (reference sequence). CDR3 length: 16 residues.

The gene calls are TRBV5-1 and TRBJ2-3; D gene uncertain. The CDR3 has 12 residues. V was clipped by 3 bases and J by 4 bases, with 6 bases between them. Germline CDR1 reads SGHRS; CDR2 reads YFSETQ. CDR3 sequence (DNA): TGCGCCAGCAGCTCAGAGGCAGATACGCAGTATTTT. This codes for CASSSEADTQYF. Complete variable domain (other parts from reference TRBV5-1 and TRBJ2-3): KAGVTQTPRYLIKTRGQQVTLSCSPISGHRSVSWYQQTPGQGLQFLFEYFSETQRNKGNFPGRFSGRQFSNSRSEMNVSTLELGDSALYLCASSSEADTQYFGPGTRLTVL.

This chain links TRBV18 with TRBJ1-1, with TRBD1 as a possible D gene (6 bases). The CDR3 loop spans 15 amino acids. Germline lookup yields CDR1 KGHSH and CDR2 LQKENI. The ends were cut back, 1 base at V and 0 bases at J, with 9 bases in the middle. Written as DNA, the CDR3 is TGTGCCAGCTCACCACTGGACAGTATGAACACTGAAGCTTTCTTT. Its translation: CASSPLDSMNTEAFF.

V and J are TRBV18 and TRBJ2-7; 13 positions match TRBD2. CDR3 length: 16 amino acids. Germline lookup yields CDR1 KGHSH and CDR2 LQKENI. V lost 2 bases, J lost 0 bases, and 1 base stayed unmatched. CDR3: CASSPTSGRGSYEQYF. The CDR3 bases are TGTGCCAGCTCACCAACTAGCGGGAGGGGCTCCTACGAGCAGTACTTC.

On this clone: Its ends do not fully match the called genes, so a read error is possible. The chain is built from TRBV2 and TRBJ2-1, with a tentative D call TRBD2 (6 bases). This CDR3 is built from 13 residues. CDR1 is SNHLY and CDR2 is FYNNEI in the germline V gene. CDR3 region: CASSRERDREKVF. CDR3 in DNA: TGTGCCAGCAGTCGGGAGAGGGACCGCGAAAAGGTCTTC.

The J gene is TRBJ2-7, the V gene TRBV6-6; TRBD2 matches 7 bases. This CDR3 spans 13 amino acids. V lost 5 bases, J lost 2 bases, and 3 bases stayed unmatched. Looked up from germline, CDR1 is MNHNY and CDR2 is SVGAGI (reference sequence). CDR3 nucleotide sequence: TGTGCCAGCAGTAACCGGGGGGCCTACGAGCAGTACTTC. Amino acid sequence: CASSNRGAYEQYF.

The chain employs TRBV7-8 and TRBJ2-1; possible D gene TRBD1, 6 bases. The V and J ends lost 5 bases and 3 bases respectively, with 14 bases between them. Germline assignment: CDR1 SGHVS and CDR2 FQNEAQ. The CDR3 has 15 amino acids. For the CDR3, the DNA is TGTGCCAGCAGCGTCGATAGGGGGAGCTACAATGAGCAGTTCTTC. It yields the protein CASSVDRGSYNEQFF.

DNA for the CDR3: TGTGCCAGCAGCCTTAATTTGCGCAGAGGAAGAAGGACTGAAGCTTTCTTT. Encoded protein: CASSLNLRRGRRTEAFF. The genes are TRBV5-4 and TRBJ1-1, with unresolved D. Trimming cost V 4 bases and J 5 bases, with 24 bases left between them. The CDR3 is 17 residues long. The germline gives CDR1 SGHNT, CDR2 YYREEE (reference sequence).

The CDR3 bases are TGTGCCAGCAGTGGGGGGACAGGGCTCTACGAGCAGTACTTC. It specifies CASSGGTGLYEQYF. This chain links TRBV28 with TRBJ2-7; TRBD1 matches at 9 bases. Trimming removed 5 bases from V and 3 bases from J; junction bases left unmatched: 5. The CDR3 runs 14 residues. CDR1 is MDHEN, CDR2 SYDVKM, per germline.

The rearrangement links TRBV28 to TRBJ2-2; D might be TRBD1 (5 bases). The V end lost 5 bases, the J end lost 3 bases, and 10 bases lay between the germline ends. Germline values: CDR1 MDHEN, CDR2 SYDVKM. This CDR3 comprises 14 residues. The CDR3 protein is CASSHDSYTGELFF. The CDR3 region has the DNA TGTGCCAGCAGTCATGACAGCTACACCGGGGAGCTGTTTTTT. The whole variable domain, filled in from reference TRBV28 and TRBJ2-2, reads DVKVTQSSRYLVKRTGEKVFLECVQDMDHENMFWYRQDPGLGLRLIYFSYDVKMKEKGDIPEGYSVSREKKERFSLILESASTNQTSMYLCASSHDSYTGELFFGEGSRLTVL.

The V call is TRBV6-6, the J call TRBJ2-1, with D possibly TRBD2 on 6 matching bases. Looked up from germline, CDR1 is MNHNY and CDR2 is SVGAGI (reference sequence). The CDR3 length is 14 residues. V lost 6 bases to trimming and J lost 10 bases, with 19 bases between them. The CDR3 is CASSLITGGNEQFF. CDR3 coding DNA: TGTGCCAGCAGCCTAATTACGGGCGGGAACGAGCAGTTCTTC.

The CDR3 loop reads CASSYNPSKPNEQFF. Here the CDR3 DNA reads TGTGCCAGCAGTTACAACCCTAGTAAGCCCAATGAGCAGTTCTTC. This rearrangement joins TRBV6-6 to TRBJ2-1; no clear D gene. Trimming took off 2 bases at V and 6 bases at J, with 14 bases between the two ends. CDR3 length: 15 amino acids. The germline gives CDR1 MNHNY, CDR2 SVGAGI (reference sequence).